This T cell receptor beta chain comes out of a study of cytomegalovirus exposure and HLA in healthy donors. Study-level points and caveats: Other equally common chains were less clonally expanded than HLA-associated TCR beta chains, a later analysis showed. Near-uniform donor sequencing depth was presumed by presence/absence analyses. Later analysis reportedly placed an Asian-associated ancestry cluster below the roughly 640-donor mean in N-insertions.

Looked up from germline, CDR1 is SQVTM and CDR2 is ANQGSEA. The CDR3 has 12 residues. To note about this clone: Its antigen is unidentified. At one end the junction does not follow the germline gene, possibly because of a read error.

Both 60 Vbeta primers and 13 Jbeta primers went into the PCR. Sequencing used immunoSEQ multiplex PCR; TCRdb keeps in-frame clones, though not all of them. Among approximately 95,000 clones listed, approximately 72% were seen once. J is TRBJ2-3 and V is TRBV29-1; TRBD1 is a possible D gene (5 bases). This clonotype was sampled from a woman in her forties in good health and CMV-seropositive. Specimen: PBMCs. CDR3 DNA: TGCAGCGTTGAAAGGGGCGCGACAGCCTCGAAATTT. This sequence encodes CSVERGATASKF.